These 31 T cell receptor beta chains share one sample of origin, sequenced in a study of blood T cell repertoires in COVID-19. Produced via immunoSEQ multiplex PCR; TCRdb's table is partial and in-frame only. The table lists hundreds of thousands of clones, around 88% of them singletons. Sequencing used peripheral blood. The receptors were sampled from a woman aged 25 to 39 who had recovered from COVID-19.

The CDR3 spells CASSLFVIGEPSNEKLFF. In DNA, the CDR3 is TGTGCCAGCAGCTTGTTTGTCATAGGGGAACCCTCGAATGAAAAACTGTTTTTT. The chain uses TRBV5-6 and TRBJ1-4; TRBD1 might be the D (5 bases). The CDR3 contains 18 residues. The V end lost 1 base, the J end lost 5 bases, and 21 bases lay between the germline ends. Germline V CDR1 and CDR2: SGHDT, YYEEEE.

DNA of the CDR3: TGCGCCAGCAGCTTCGGGACACCGATTCAACAGCAGTACTTC. Protein sequence: CASSFGTPIQQQYF. The V and J genes are TRBV5-1 and TRBJ2-7; D might be TRBD1 (6 bases). This CDR3 spans 14 amino acids. Germline-derived CDR1 and CDR2 are SGHRS and YFSETQ. V gave up 2 bases and J gave up 8 bases, with 17 bases separating them.

This clone was observed a single time. The gene calls are TRBV28 and TRBJ2-7, with TRBD1 matching 7 bases. The CDR3 totals 15 residues. Germline lookup yields CDR1 MDHEN and CDR2 SYDVKM. Trimming removed 4 bases from V and 0 bases from J; junction bases left unmatched: 6. The CDR3 region is CASSSPGQNSYEQYF. In nucleotides, the CDR3 is TGTGCCAGCAGTTCTCCGGGACAGAACTCCTACGAGCAGTACTTC.

The CDR3 region is CASSSPRDRGLDTEAFF. CDR3 nucleotide sequence: TGTGCCAGCAGTTCCCCTCGGGACAGGGGGCTCGACACTGAAGCTTTCTTT. The V gene is TRBV6-2 or TRBV6-3, the J gene TRBJ1-1; 12 bases agree with TRBD1. The germline gives CDR1 MNHEY, CDR2 SVGEGT. This CDR3 spans 17 amino acids. V lost 4 bases to trimming and J lost 3 bases; unmatched junction nucleotides: 9.

The chain joins TRBV30 to TRBJ1-6; maybe TRBD1 (6 bases). V lost 5 bases, J lost 4 bases, and 18 bases lay in between. Germline CDR1 reads GTSNPN; CDR2 reads SVGIG (reference sequence). The CDR3 spans 16 residues. The CDR3 DNA reads TGTGCCTGGGATAACAGGGTCGCGGTATATAATTCACCCCTCCACTTT. This translates into CAWDNRVAVYNSPLHF.

V is TRBV12-3 or TRBV12-4 and J is TRBJ2-1; D uncertain. The CDR3 runs to 12 residues. The V and J ends lost 2 bases and 10 bases respectively, with 9 bases between them. The CDR3 is CASSLSILEQFF. CDR3 nucleotide sequence: TGTGCCAGCAGTTTATCGATCCTAGAGCAGTTCTTC.

CDR3 amino acids: CASIQTGWGKYF. CDR3 nucleotides: TGTGCCAGCATCCAGACAGGATGGGGGAAGTATTTT. The chain joins TRBV6-5 to TRBJ2-3, with D possibly matching TRBD1 (6 bases). Deletions cut 7 bases from V and 13 bases from J, with 18 bases between. CDR3 size: 12 residues. Germline lookup yields CDR1 MNHEY and CDR2 SVGAGI.

The V call is TRBV28, the J call TRBJ1-6, with D tentatively TRBD1 (6 bases). V was clipped by 8 bases and J by 9 bases, with 17 bases between them. Germline assignment: CDR1 MDHEN and CDR2 SYDVKM. CDR3 length equals 14 residues. In DNA form, the CDR3 reads TGTGCCAGCCTATCGGGGGGCGAGAGTTCACCCCTCCACTTT. This translates into CASLSGGESSPLHF.

The CDR3 DNA follows: TGTGCCAGCAGTGTGAGCCCCCATCAGCCCCAGCATTTT. Translating it yields CASSVSPHQPQHF. The V call is TRBV28, the J call TRBJ1-5; no reliable D call. Trimming stripped 5 bases from V and 5 bases from J, with 10 bases between. The CDR3 sequence is 13 residues long. In germline, CDR1 is MDHEN, CDR2 SYDVKM.

The chain couples TRBV14 to TRBJ2-5; D perhaps matches TRBD1 (6 bases). CDR1 SGHDN and CDR2 FVKESK come from the germline V gene. This CDR3 has 15 amino acids. V dropped 2 bases and J dropped 3 bases, with 13 bases sitting between them. This chain's CDR3 is CASSQSFRTEETQYF. The CDR3 DNA reads TGTGCCAGCAGCCAATCATTTAGGACAGAAGAGACCCAGTACTTC.

The V gene is TRBV7-8, the J gene TRBJ1-6; D is ambiguous. The CDR3 has 14 amino acids. V gave up 5 bases and J gave up 11 bases, with 16 bases separating them. Germline V lookup: CDR1 SGHVS, CDR2 FQNEAQ. CDR3 protein: CASSEREYNTPLHF. The CDR3 nucleotides are TGTGCCAGCAGCGAGAGGGAGTATAACACACCCCTCCACTTT. The full variable domain, in which reference TRBV7-8 and TRBJ1-6 provide the parts outside the CDR3, is GAGVSQSPRYKVAKRGQDVALRCDPISGHVSLFWYQQALGQGPEFLTYFQNEAQLDKSGLPSDRFFAERPEGSVSTLKIQRTQQEDSAVYLCASSEREYNTPLHFGNGTRLTVT.

The V gene is TRBV6-5, the J gene TRBJ1-2; TRBD1 matches 10 bases. Germline values: CDR1 MNHEY, CDR2 SVGAGI. Losses at the gene ends were 5 bases for V and 4 bases for J; bases not matched to a gene: 7. The CDR3 consists of 15 residues. CDR3 region: CASSHRTGGSYGYTF. In DNA, the CDR3 is TGTGCCAGCAGTCACCGGACAGGGGGGAGCTATGGCTACACCTTC.

The chain combines TRBV19 with TRBJ2-3; no reliable D call. Between the trimmed V and J ends, which lost 3 bases and 2 bases, there was a span of 9 bases. CDR1 is LNHDA, CDR2 SQIVND, per germline (reference sequence). There are 14 residues in the CDR3. Written as DNA, the CDR3 is TGTGCCAGTAGTATTCAACATCCCACAGATACGCAGTATTTT. The encoded protein is CASSIQHPTDTQYF.

V is TRBV3-1 (or the pseudogene TRBV3-2) and J is TRBJ2-1; 7 bases align to TRBD2. CDR3 size: 14 residues. Germline V CDR1 and CDR2: LGHDT, YNNKEL (reference sequence). Trimming removed 4 bases from V and 4 bases from J; junction bases left unmatched: 4. The CDR3 coding sequence is TGTGCCAGCAGCCGTGGGGGGGGGTACAATGAGCAGTTCTTC. It encodes CASSRGGGYNEQFF.

V usage is TRBV29-1 and J usage is TRBJ2-7; TRBD2 matches at 11 bases. Germline-derived CDR1 and CDR2 are SQVTM and ANQGSEA. With V trimmed by 7 bases and J by 2 bases, 10 bases remained unmatched. The CDR3 runs 15 residues. CDR3 sequence: CSALTSGDLTYEQYF. Here the CDR3 DNA reads TGCAGCGCCTTGACTAGCGGGGATTTAACCTACGAGCAGTACTTC.

CDR3: CASTAQDPSTEAFF. Written as DNA, the CDR3 is TGCGCCAGCACCGCACAGGACCCCAGCACTGAAGCTTTCTTT. The V and J genes are TRBV5-1 and TRBJ1-1; the D gene is possibly TRBD1 (5 bases). The CDR3 loop spans 14 amino acids. Germline V gene lookup returns CDR1 SGHRS and CDR2 YFSETQ. V lost 6 bases to trimming and J lost 4 bases, with 16 bases between them.

The gene calls are TRBV5-6 and TRBJ2-7; TRBD1 is a possible D gene (5 bases). The germline V gene encodes CDR1 SGHDT and CDR2 YYEEEE. Trimming stripped 0 bases from V and 3 bases from J, with 13 bases between. The CDR3 covers 15 residues. Here the CDR3 DNA reads TGTGCCAGCAGCTTGGAGTGGCAGGGTGACTACGAGCAGTACTTC. It translates to CASSLEWQGDYEQYF.

The J gene is TRBJ1-3, the V gene TRBV4-2; the D gene is possibly TRBD1 (6 bases). The V gene lost 3 bases and the J gene lost 0 bases, with 12 bases spanning the gap. The germline gives CDR1 LGHNA, CDR2 YNFKEQ. The CDR3 contains 16 residues. CDR3 residues: CASSHDTGISGNTIYF. Here the CDR3 DNA reads TGTGCCAGCAGCCATGACACAGGGATCTCTGGAAACACCATATATTTT.

Here the CDR3 DNA reads TGTGCCAGCAGTTTGGGCAAGAACACTGAAGCTTTCTTT. Protein product: CASSLGKNTEAFF. The chain links TRBV27 to TRBJ1-1; D remains ambiguous. CDR1 is MNHEY and CDR2 is SMNVEV in the germline V gene (reference sequence). CDR3 size: 13 residues. Trimming stripped 3 bases from V and 1 base from J, with 6 bases between.

The chain links TRBV7-9 to TRBJ2-3; a possible D gene is TRBD1 (6 bases). V was trimmed by 1 base and J by 2 bases, leaving 13 bases between them. The CDR3 has 16 residues. Germline CDR1 and CDR2: SEHNR and FQNEAQ (reference sequence). The CDR3 nucleotides read TGTGCCAGCAGCTTAGGGCGTGACAGGTCCACAGATACGCAGTATTTT. It yields the protein CASSLGRDRSTDTQYF.

The chain recombines TRBV4-1 with TRBJ1-5; D is perhaps TRBD1 (5 bases). Germline CDR1 and CDR2: MGHRA and YSYEKL. CDR3 size: 16 residues. With 1 base removed from V and 5 bases from J, the gap between germline ends came to 15 bases. CDR3 nucleotides: TGCGCCAGCAGCCAAGTGGGGAGGGGAAGGGATCAGCCCCAGCATTTT. Protein sequence: CASSQVGRGRDQPQHF.

This clone was counted a few times. V gene TRBV7-9 combines with J gene TRBJ1-2; D is perhaps TRBD1 (6 bases). The V end lost 5 bases, the J end lost 8 bases, and 18 bases lay between the germline ends. Germline CDR1 is SEHNR and CDR2 is FQNEAQ (reference sequence). This CDR3 contains 14 residues. The CDR3 reads CASSSGIQGRGYTF. The CDR3 DNA reads as TGTGCCAGCAGCAGCGGAATACAGGGACGAGGCTACACCTTC. The full variable domain, in which reference TRBV7-9 and TRBJ1-2 provide the parts outside the CDR3, is DTGVSQNPRHKITKRGQNVTFRCDPISEHNRLYWYRQTLGQGPEFLTYFQNEAQLEKSRLLSDRFSAERPKGSFSTLEIQRTEQGDSAMYLCASSSGIQGRGYTFGSGTRLTVV.

V is TRBV6-5 and J is TRBJ1-3, with D perhaps matching TRBD1 (5 bases). The V end was cut by 0 bases, the J end by 4 bases, with 7 bases between. Germline V CDR1 and CDR2: MNHEY, SVGAGI. The CDR3 length is 14 residues. This chain's CDR3 is CASSYSGAGNTIYF. CDR3 nucleotides: TGTGCCAGCAGTTACTCAGGGGCCGGAAACACCATATATTTT.

This clone was detected only once. V gene TRBV4-1 combines with J gene TRBJ1-1; tentative D call: TRBD1 (5 bases). This CDR3 region has 12 residues. The V gene's germline CDR1 is MGHRA and CDR2 YSYEKL. Trimming took off 9 bases at V and 2 bases at J, with 10 bases between the two ends. This CDR3 reads CASRDYNTEAFF. The CDR3 DNA is TGCGCCAGTCGGGACTATAACACTGAAGCTTTCTTT.

The chain uses TRBV15 and TRBJ1-1; D is possibly TRBD1 (6 bases). V was shortened by 2 bases and J by 10 bases, with 11 bases between the two germline ends. In germline, CDR1 is LNHNV, CDR2 YYDKDF (reference sequence). CDR3 length: 12 residues. CDR3 in DNA: TGTGCCACCAGCAGACGGACAGAGGGAGCTTTCTTT. Its translation is CATSRRTEGAFF.

This clone appeared many times. The J gene is TRBJ2-5, the V gene TRBV5-1, with D possibly matching TRBD1 (6 bases). The germline V and J ends were trimmed by 3 bases and 3 bases, with 15 bases remaining between them. Germline V lookup: CDR1 SGHRS, CDR2 YFSETQ. The CDR3 totals 15 residues. CDR3 DNA sequence: TGCGCCAGCAGCTACTACACAGGGAAAGAAGAGACCCAGTACTTC. It translates to CASSYYTGKEETQYF.

This sequence joins TRBV4-3 and TRBJ1-2, with 7 bases identical to TRBD1. Trimming cost V 0 bases and J 7 bases; bases outside gene matches: 5. Germline CDR1 LGHNA, CDR2 YSLEER. The CDR3 has 14 residues. CDR3 coding DNA: TGCGCCAGCAGCCAAGATCGTCAGGGGGGTGGCTACACCTTC. Amino acids: CASSQDRQGGGYTF.

This chain links TRBV19 with TRBJ1-6, with D perhaps TRBD1 (5 bases). V lost 4 bases and J 7 bases, leaving 8 bases between the germline ends. The CDR3 totals 13 residues. Germline loops: CDR1 LNHDA, CDR2 SQIVND (reference sequence). CDR3 sequence reads: CASSTGLNSPLHF. The CDR3 DNA sequence: TGTGCCAGTAGTACAGGGCTGAATTCACCCCTCCACTTT.

This clone has a handful of counts. V gene TRBV2 combines with J gene TRBJ2-2; 7 bases align to TRBD2. This CDR3 has 15 amino acids. Germline V gene data show CDR1 as SNHLY and CDR2 as FYNNEI. V dropped 7 bases and J dropped 5; count of bases not matched to a gene: 10. The CDR3 nucleotides are TGTGCCAGCACTGGGGGAGGGGCCGGAACCGGGGAGCTGTTTTTT. The encoded protein is CASTGGGAGTGELFF.

The rearrangement uses TRBV3-1 (or the pseudogene TRBV3-2) and TRBJ2-5, with D unclear. In germline, CDR1 is LGHDT, CDR2 YNNKEL (reference sequence). The V and J ends lost 3 bases and 0 bases respectively, with 14 bases between them. CDR3 length equals 16 residues. As DNA, the CDR3 is TGTGCCAGCAGCCATTGGTCTGGCAGTCACCAAGAGACCCAGTACTTC. Protein: CASSHWSGSHQETQYF.

V gene TRBV27 combines with J gene TRBJ1-2; TRBD1 agrees at 9 bases. J was trimmed by 5 bases and V by 5 bases; bases with no gene match: 9. CDR1 and CDR2 (germline): MNHEY, SMNVEV (reference sequence). This CDR3 has 15 amino acids. CDR3 protein: CASSHSGQGSYGYTF. Written as DNA, the CDR3 is TGTGCCAGCAGTCACTCAGGACAGGGGTCTTATGGCTACACCTTC.